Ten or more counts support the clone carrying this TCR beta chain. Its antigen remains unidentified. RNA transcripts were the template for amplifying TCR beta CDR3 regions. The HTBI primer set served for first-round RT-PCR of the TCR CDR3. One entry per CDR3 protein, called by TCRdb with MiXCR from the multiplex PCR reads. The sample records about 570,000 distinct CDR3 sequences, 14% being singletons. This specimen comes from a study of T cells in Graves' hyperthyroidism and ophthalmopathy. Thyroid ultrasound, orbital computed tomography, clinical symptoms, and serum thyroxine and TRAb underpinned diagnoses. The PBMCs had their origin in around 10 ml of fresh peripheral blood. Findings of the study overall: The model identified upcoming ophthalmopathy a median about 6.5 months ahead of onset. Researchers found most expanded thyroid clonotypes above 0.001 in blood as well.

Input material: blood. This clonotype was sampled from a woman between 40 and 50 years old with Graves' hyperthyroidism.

As DNA, the CDR3 is TGCGCCAGCAGCTCACGGGCTGGGGAGACCCAGTACTTC. Its translation: CASSSRAGETQYF. The V gene is TRBV5-1, the J gene TRBJ2-5, with unresolved D. This CDR3 contains 13 residues. Between the trimmed V and J ends, which lost 3 bases and 5 bases, there was a span of 11 bases. Per germline, CDR1 SGHRS and CDR2 YFSETQ.